This T cell receptor beta chain was sequenced in a study of T cells in Graves' hyperthyroidism and ophthalmopathy. Findings and caveats of the study: Among clonotypes expanded in thyroid above 0.001, most were also found in blood.

The V gene's germline CDR1 is MNHEY and CDR2 SMNVEV (reference sequence). V gave up 3 bases and J gave up 8 bases, with 11 bases separating them. CDR3 length equals 13 residues. Of note for this clonotype: What it binds is unknown.

Authors of the study amplified TCR beta CDR3 regions from RNA transcripts. Using the HTBI primer set, a first-round RT-PCR was run on the TCR CDR3. TCRdb reprocessed the multiplex PCR reads via MiXCR and lists one record per CDR3 protein. Among about 640,000 distinct CDR3 sequences, 20% to 25% were seen once, and the ten largest hold 30% to 40%. Sequenced sample: blood. The clonotype was recovered from a man aged 30 to 45 with Graves' ophthalmopathy. The V and J genes are TRBV27 and TRBJ2-1; D gene ambiguous. DNA for the CDR3: TGTGCCAGCAGTTTCGCCAGGTTTGATGAGCAGTTCTTC. It codes for CASSFARFDEQFF.